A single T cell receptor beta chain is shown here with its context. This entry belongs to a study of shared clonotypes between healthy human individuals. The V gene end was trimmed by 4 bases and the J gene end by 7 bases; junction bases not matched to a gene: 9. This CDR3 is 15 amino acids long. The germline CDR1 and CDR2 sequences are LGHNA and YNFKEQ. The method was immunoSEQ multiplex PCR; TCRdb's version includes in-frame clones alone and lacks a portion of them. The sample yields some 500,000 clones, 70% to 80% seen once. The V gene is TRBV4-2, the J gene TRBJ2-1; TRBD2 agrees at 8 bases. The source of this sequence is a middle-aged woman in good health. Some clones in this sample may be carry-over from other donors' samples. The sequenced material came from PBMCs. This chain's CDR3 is CASSRTSGSRNEQFF. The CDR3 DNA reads TGTGCCAGCAGCCGAACCAGCGGGAGTAGGAATGAGCAGTTCTTC.